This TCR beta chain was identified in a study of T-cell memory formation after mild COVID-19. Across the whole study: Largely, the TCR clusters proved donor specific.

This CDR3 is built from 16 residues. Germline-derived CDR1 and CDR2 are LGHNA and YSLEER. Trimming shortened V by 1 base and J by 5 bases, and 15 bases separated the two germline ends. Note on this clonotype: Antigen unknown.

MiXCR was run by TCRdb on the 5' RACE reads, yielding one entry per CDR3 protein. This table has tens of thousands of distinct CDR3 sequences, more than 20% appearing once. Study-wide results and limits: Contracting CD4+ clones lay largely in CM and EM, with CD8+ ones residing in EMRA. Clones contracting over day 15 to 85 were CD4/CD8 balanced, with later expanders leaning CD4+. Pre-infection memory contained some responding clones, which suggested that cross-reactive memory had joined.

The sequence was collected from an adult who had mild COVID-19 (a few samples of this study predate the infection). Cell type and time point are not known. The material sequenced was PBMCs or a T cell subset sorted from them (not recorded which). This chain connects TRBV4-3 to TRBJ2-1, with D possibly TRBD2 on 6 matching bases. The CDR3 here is CASSQGTTIHDNEQFF. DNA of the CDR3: TGCGCCAGCAGCCAAGGGACTACCATACACGACAATGAGCAGTTCTTC.